The present T cell receptor (beta chain) was sequenced within a study of T cells in Graves' hyperthyroidism and ophthalmopathy. The patients, who ranged from 18 to 65 in age, presented with newly diagnosed hyperthyroidism lasting under 2 months. About this clonotype: At one end the junction does not follow the germline gene, possibly because of a read error.

Germline V CDR1 and CDR2: SGHVS, FQNEAQ. The length of the CDR3 is 15 residues. Amplification yielded TCR beta CDR3 regions, with RNA transcripts as the source. The study used the HTBI primer set for a first-round RT-PCR of the TCR CDR3. Via MiXCR, TCRdb re-called the multiplex PCR reads, giving one row per CDR3 protein. Found here are around 540,000 distinct CDR3 sequences, roughly 46% of them singletons; the top ten hold approximately 8.2%. The V and J genes are TRBV7-8 and TRBJ1-3; D perhaps matches TRBD1 (5 bases). The sequence was obtained from a woman under 30 with Graves' hyperthyroidism. What was sequenced was peripheral blood or thyroid tissue (not recorded which). The CDR3 sequence: CASSQAATAGNTIYF. As DNA, the CDR3 is TGCGCCAGCAGCCAAGCCGCGACAGCGGGAAACACCATATATTTT. Drawing the rest from reference TRBV7-8 and TRBJ1-3, the complete variable domain is GAGVSQSPRYKVAKRGQDVALRCDPISGHVSLFWYQQALGQGPEFLTYFQNEAQLDKSGLPSDRFFAERPEGSVSTLKIQRTQQEDSAVYLCASSQAATAGNTIYFGEGSWLTVV.